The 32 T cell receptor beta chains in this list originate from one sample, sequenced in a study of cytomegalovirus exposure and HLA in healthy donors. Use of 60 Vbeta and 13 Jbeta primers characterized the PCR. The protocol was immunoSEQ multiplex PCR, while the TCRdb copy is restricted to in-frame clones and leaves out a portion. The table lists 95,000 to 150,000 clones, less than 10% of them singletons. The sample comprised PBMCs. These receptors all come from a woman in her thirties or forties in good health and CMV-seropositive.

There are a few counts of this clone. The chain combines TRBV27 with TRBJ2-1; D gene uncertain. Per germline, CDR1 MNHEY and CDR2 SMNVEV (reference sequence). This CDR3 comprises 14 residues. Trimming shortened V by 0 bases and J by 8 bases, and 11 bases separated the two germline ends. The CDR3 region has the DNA TGTGCCAGCAGTTTATCGTCGCAGATCTATGAGCAGTTCTTC. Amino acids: CASSLSSQIYEQFF.

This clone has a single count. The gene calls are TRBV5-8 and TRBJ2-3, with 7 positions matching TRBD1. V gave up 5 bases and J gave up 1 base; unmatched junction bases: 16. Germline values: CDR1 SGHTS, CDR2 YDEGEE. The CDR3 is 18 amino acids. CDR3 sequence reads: CASRIQGIGKIGTDTQYF. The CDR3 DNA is TGTGCCAGCAGGATACAGGGGATCGGGAAGATTGGCACAGATACGCAGTATTTT. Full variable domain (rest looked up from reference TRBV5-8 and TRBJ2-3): EAGVTQSPTHLIKTRGQQATLRCSPISGHTSVYWYQQALGLGLQFLLWYDEGEERNRGNFPPRFSGRQFPNYSSELNVNALELEDSALYLCASRIQGIGKIGTDTQYFGPGTRLTVL.

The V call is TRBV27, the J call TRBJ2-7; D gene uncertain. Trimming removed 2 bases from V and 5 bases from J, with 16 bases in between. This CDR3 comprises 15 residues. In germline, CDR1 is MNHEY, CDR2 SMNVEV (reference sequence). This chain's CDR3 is CASSLARQPFHEQYF. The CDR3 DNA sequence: TGTGCCAGCAGTTTAGCCAGGCAGCCCTTCCACGAGCAGTACTTC.

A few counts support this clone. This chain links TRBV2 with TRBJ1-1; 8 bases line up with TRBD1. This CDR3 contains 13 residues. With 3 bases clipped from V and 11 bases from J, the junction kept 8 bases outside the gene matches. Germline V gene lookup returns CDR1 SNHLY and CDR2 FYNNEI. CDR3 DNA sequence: TGTGCCAGCAGTGACAGACAGGGGCTGAGGGCTTTCTTT. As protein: CASSDRQGLRAFF.

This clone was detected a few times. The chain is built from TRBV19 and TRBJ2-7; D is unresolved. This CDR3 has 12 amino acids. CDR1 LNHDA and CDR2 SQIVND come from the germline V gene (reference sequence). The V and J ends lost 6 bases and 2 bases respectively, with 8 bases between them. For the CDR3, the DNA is TGTGCCAGTAGGGGCAGTCCCTACGAGCAGTACTTC. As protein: CASRGSPYEQYF.

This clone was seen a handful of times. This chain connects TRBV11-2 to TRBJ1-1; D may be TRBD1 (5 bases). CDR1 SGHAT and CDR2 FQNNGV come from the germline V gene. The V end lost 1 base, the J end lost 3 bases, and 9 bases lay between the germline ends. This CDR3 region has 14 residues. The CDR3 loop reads CASSLGQMYTEAFF. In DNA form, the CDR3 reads TGTGCCAGCAGCTTAGGACAGATGTACACTGAAGCTTTCTTT. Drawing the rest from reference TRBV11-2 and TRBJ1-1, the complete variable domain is EAGVAQSPRYKIIEKRQSVAFWCNPISGHATLYWYQQILGQGPKLLIQFQNNGVVDDSQLPKDRFSAERLKGVDSTLKIQPAKLEDSAVYLCASSLGQMYTEAFFGQGTRLTVV.

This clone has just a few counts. This CDR3 reads CASSLASQGLPYEQYF. In nucleotides, the CDR3 is TGTGCCAGCAGCTTGGCCAGCCAGGGGCTCCCCTACGAGCAGTACTTC. This chain connects TRBV5-4 to TRBJ2-7; possible D gene TRBD1, 6 bases. The V end lost 0 bases, the J end lost 2 bases, and 15 bases lay between the germline ends. Germline assignment: CDR1 SGHNT and CDR2 YYREEE (reference sequence). The CDR3 spans 16 residues.

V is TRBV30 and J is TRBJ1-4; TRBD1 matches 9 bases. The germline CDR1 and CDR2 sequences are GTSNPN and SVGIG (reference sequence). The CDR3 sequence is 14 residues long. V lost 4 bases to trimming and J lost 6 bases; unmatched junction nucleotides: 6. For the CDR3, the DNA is TGTGCCTGGAAAATACAGGGGGCTCATGAAAAACTGTTTTTT. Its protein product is CAWKIQGAHEKLFF. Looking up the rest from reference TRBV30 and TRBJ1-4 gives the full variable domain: SQTIHQWPATLVQPVGSPLSLECTVEGTSNPNLYWYRQAAGRGLQLLFYSVGIGQISSEVPQNLSASRPQDRQFILSSKKLLLSDSGFYLCAWKIQGAHEKLFFGSGTQLSVL.

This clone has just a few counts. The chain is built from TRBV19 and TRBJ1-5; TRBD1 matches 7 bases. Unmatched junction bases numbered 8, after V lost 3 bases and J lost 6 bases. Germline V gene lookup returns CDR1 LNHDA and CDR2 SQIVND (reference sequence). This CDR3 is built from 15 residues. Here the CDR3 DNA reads TGTGCCAGTAGTATTTTTTCAGGGGGAAGTCAGCCCCAGCATTTT. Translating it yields CASSIFSGGSQPQHF.

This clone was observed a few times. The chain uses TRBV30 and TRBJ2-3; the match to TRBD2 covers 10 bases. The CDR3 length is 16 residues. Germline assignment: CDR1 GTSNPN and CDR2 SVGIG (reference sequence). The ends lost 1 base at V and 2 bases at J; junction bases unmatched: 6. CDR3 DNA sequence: TGTGCCTGGAGTGCTGAGCGGGGGGGATACACAGATACGCAGTATTTT. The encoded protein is CAWSAERGGYTDTQYF.

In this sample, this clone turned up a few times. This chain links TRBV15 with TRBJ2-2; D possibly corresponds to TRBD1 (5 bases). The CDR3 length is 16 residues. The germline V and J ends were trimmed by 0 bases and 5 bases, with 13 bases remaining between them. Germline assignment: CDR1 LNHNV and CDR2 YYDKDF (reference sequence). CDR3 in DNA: TGTGCCACCAGCAGAGATATAGGGGCCGGGACCGGGGAGCTGTTTTTT. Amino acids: CATSRDIGAGTGELFF.

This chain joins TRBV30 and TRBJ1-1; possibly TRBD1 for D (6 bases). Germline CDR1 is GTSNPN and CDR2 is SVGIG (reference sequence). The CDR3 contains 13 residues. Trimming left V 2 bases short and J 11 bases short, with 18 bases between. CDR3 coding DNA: TGTGCCTGGAGTCCACTATACAGGGCCCAGGCTTTCTTT. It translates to CAWSPLYRAQAFF.

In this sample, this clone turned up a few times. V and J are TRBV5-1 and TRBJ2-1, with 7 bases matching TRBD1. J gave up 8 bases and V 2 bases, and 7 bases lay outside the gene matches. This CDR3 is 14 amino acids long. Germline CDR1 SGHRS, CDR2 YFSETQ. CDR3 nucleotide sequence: TGCGCCAGCAGCTTAATCACACAGGGGTATGAGCAGTTCTTC. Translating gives CASSLITQGYEQFF.

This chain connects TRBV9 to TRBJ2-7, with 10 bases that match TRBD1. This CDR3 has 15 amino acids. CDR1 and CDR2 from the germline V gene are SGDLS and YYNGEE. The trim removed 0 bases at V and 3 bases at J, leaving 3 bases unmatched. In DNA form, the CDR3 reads TGTGCCAGCAGCGTAGCTTGGACAGGGGGCTACGAGCAGTACTTC. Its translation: CASSVAWTGGYEQYF.

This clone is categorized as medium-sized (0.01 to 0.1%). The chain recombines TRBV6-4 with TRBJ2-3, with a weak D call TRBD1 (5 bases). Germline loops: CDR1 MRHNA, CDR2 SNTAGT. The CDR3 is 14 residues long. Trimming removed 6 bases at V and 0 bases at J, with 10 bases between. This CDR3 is CASSPKGSTDTQYF. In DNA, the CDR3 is TGTGCCAGCAGCCCTAAGGGGAGCACAGATACGCAGTATTTT.

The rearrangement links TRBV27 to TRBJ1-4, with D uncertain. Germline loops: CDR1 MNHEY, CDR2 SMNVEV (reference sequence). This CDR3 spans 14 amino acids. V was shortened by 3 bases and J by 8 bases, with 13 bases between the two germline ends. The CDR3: CASSFRENGEKLFF. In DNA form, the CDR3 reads TGTGCCAGCAGTTTCCGGGAAAACGGGGAAAAACTGTTTTTT.

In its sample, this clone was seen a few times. DNA of the CDR3: TGTGCCAGCTCACCCGACAGCACCGATCAGCCCCAGCATTTT. The encoded protein is CASSPDSTDQPQHF. V is TRBV18 and J is TRBJ1-5; tentatively, D is TRBD1 (5 bases). The V end was cut by 3 bases, the J end by 5 bases, with 11 bases between. Per germline, CDR1 KGHSH and CDR2 LQKENI. The CDR3 spans 14 residues.

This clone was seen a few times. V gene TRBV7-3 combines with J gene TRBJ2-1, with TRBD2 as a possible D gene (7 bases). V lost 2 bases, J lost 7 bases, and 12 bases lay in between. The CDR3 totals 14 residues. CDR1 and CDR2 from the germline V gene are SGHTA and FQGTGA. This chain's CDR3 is CASSLGEGVNEQFF. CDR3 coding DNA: TGTGCCAGCAGCTTAGGGGAGGGGGTGAATGAGCAGTTCTTC.

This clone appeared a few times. For the CDR3, the DNA is TGTGCCAGCAGCTCACCGGGAGTAGCCTACGAGCAGTACTTC. Translating it yields CASSSPGVAYEQYF. V is TRBV12-1 and J is TRBJ2-7; TRBD2 is the table's D call and was not checked against the DNA. TRBV12-1 is listed as a pseudogene. The CDR3 is 14 amino acids.

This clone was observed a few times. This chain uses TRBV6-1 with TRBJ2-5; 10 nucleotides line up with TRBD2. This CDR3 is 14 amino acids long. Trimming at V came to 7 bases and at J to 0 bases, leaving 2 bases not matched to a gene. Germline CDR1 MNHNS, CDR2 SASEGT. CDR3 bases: TGTGCCAGCAATAGCGGGGGGAACCAAGAGACCCAGTACTTC. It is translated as CASNSGGNQETQYF.

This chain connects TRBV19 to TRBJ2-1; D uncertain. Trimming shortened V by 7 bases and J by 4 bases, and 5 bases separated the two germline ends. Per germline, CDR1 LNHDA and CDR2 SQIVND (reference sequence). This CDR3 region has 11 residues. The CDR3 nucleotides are TGTGCCAGTACCTTATACAATGAGCAGTTCTTC. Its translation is CASTLYNEQFF.

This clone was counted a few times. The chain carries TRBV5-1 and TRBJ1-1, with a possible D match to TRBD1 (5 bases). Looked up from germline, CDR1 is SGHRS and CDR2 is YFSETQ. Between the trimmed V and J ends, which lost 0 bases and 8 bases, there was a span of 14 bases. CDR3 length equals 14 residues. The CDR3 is CASSLELGPREAFF. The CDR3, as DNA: TGCGCCAGCAGCTTGGAGTTGGGGCCGCGGGAAGCTTTCTTT.

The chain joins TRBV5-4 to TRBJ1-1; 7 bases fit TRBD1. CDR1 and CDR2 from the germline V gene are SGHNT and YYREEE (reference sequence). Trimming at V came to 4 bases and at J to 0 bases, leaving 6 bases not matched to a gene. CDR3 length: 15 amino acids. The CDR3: CASSPLQGMNTEAFF. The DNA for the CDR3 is TGTGCCAGCAGCCCCTTACAGGGGATGAACACTGAAGCTTTCTTT.

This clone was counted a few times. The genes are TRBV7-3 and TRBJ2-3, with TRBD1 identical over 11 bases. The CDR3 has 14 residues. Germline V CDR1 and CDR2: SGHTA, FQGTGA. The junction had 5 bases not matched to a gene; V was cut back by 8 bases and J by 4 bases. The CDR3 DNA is TGTGCCAGCGGACAGGGGGCGTTAGCAGATACGCAGTATTTT. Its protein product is CASGQGALADTQYF.

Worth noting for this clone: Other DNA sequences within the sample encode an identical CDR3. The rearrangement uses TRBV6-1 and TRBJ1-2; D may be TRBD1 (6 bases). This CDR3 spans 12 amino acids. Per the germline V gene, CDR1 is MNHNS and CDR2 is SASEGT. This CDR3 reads CASHRVGKGYTF. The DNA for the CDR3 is TGTGCAAGTCACAGGGTCGGTAAAGGCTACACCTTC.

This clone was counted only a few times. The CDR3 sequence is CASSQTRVGEQYF. The CDR3, as DNA: TGTGCCAGCAGCCAAACCAGGGTGGGCGAGCAGTACTTC. The chain couples TRBV14 to TRBJ2-7; tentative D call: TRBD1 (5 bases). The CDR3 loop spans 13 amino acids. The V end lost 2 bases, the J end lost 6 bases, and 11 bases lay between the germline ends. Germline assignment: CDR1 SGHDN and CDR2 FVKESK.

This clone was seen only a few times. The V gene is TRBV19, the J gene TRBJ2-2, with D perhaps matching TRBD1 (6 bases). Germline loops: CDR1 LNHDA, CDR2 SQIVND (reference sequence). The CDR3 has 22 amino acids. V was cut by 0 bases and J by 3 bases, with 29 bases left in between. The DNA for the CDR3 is TGTGCCAGTAGTATAGATCCCCCCATGGTTCAGGGGTTGGGTGTAGACACCGGGGAGCTGTTTTTT. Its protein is CASSIDPPMVQGLGVDTGELFF. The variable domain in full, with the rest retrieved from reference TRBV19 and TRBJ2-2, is DGGITQSPKYLFRKEGQNVTLSCEQNLNHDAMYWYRQDPGQGLRLIYYSQIVNDFQKGDIAEGYSVSREKKESFPLTVTSAQKNPTAFYLCASSIDPPMVQGLGVDTGELFFGEGSRLTVL.

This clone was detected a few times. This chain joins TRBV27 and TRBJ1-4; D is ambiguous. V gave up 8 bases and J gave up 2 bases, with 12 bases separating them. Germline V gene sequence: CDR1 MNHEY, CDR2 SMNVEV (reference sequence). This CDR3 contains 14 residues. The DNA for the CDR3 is TGTGCCAGCGGTCTAAGATGGACTAATGAAAAACTGTTTTTT. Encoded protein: CASGLRWTNEKLFF.

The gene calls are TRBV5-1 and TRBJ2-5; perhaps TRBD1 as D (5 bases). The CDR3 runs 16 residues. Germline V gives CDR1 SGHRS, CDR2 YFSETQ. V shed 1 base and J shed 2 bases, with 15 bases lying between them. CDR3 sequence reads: CASSLTPGQGQETQYF. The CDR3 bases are TGCGCCAGCAGCTTGACCCCCGGGCAGGGACAAGAGACCCAGTACTTC. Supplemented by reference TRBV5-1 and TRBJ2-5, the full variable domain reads KAGVTQTPRYLIKTRGQQVTLSCSPISGHRSVSWYQQTPGQGLQFLFEYFSETQRNKGNFPGRFSGRQFSNSRSEMNVSTLELGDSALYLCASSLTPGQGQETQYFGPGTRLLVL.

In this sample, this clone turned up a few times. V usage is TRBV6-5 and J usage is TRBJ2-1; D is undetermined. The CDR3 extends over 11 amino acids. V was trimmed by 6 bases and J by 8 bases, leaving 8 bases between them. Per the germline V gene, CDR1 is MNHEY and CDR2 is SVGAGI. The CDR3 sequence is CASRLGDEQFF. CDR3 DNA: TGTGCCAGCAGGCTGGGCGATGAGCAGTTCTTC.

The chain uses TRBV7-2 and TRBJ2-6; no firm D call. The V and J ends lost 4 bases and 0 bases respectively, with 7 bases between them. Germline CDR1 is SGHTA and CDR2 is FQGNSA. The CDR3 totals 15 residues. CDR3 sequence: CASSYDSSGANVLTF. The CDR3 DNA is TGTGCCAGCAGCTACGACTCCTCTGGGGCCAACGTCCTGACTTTC.

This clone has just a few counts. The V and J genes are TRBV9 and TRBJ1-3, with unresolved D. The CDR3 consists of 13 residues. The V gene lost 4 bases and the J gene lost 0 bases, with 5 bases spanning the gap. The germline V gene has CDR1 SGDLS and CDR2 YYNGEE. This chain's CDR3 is CASSPSSGNTIYF. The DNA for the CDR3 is TGTGCCAGCAGCCCTAGCTCTGGAAACACCATATATTTT.